This T cell receptor beta chain originates from a study of CD8+ T cells in alopecia areata. Study-wide background: Patients took tofacitinib for 6 to 18 months, followed by 6 drug-free months.

Germline V CDR1 and CDR2: MNHEY, SVGAGI. This CDR3 comprises 16 residues. The J segment lost 1 base and the V segment lost 2 bases, leaving 5 bases of the junction unmatched. Treatment indicated: oral pan-JAK inhibitor, 5-10 mg twice daily. After isolation, RNA underwent reverse transcription to generate cDNA as the sequencing template. The assay was immunoSEQ multiplex PCR, and TCRdb's table has in-frame clones only and misses some. In the table there are more than 95,000 clones, under 65% of which are singletons. The study, taken as a whole, reports: The study also sequences resident alphabeta T cells of normal skin in scalp samples.

With respect to this clone: The antigen remains undetermined.

Sequencing used CD4+ T cells sorted from blood, obtained at week 4, from a patient treated with tofacitinib. The receptor's source is a human donor with alopecia areata. J is TRBJ2-5 and V is TRBV6-5; 9 bases are a match to TRBD1. This chain's CDR3 is CASSYTGTGFQETQYF. Written as DNA, the CDR3 is TGTGCCAGCAGTTACACGGGGACAGGGTTCCAAGAGACCCAGTACTTC.